This T cell receptor (beta chain) was sequenced for a study of blood T cell repertoires in COVID-19. The CDR3 sequence is 14 residues long. Trimming left V 10 bases short and J 0 bases short, with 13 bases between. The germline gives CDR1 WNHNN, CDR2 SYGVQD (reference sequence). In the original processing: Scientists estimated how many nucleated cells there were by amplifying reference gene primers. Here immunoSEQ multiplex PCR was the method, and the copy in TCRdb shows in-frame clones only, minus some. V and J calls and clone size are as listed in that table; D and trimming were resolved from the DNA. The sample lists around 150,000 clones, 85% to 95% seen once, with around 2% in the top ten.

The rearrangement links TRBV10-1 to TRBJ1-3; D perhaps matches TRBD1 (6 bases). The clonotype originates from a woman aged 60 to 75 with COVID-19, enrolled during active disease. Sequenced input: peripheral blood. The DNA of the CDR3 is TGCGCCATACAGGGCCTGCACTCTGGAAACACCATATATTTT. Its translation: CAIQGLHSGNTIYF.